This is a list of T cell receptor beta chains from one sample in a study of metastatic and nonmetastatic thyroid tumors. MiXCR re-clonotyped the PCR reads for TCRdb. The data contain about 24,000 clones, 20% to 30% of them singletons. The sequenced sample consisted of tumor tissue. These TCRs come from a male donor with papillary thyroid cancer or a benign thyroid nodule (not recorded which). Some clones in this sample may be carry-over from other donors' samples. CDR3s include the opening cysteine and the closing phenylalanine or tryptophan. The D gene is left open where the match is weak. Clone size is given for some rows only: seen once, a few or many times, or a class if the clone is expanded.

>NA|TRBV9|TRBJ1-2|many
TGTGCCAGCAGCGTAACTGCGGTCCGGGACCAACACTATGGCTACACCTTC
CASSVTAVRDQHYGYTF
>NA|TRBV7-3|TRBJ2-6|many
TGTGCCAGCAGCCCTAGCTACGGGGCCAACGTCCTGACTTTC
CASSPSYGANVLTF
>NA|TRBV7-3|TRBJ2-3|NA
TGTGCGAGCAGCCAGTCTAATGATACGCAGTATTTT
CASSQSNDTQYF
>NA|TRBV2|TRBJ2-3|few
TGTGCCAGCAGTGTGCAGCTGGGGATCACAGATACGCAGTATTTT
CASSVQLGITDTQYF
>NA|TRBV7-9|TRBJ2-2|NA
TGTGCCAGCAGCTTACAACCAATGGGCGGGGAGCTGTTTTTT
CASSLQPMGGELFF
>TRBD2|TRBV5-6|TRBJ2-7|NA
TGTGCCAGCAGCTTCTTCACGGGAGGGACCTACGAGCAGTACTTC
CASSFFTGGTYEQYF
>TRBD1|TRBV5-1|TRBJ2-5|few
TGCGCCAGCCCCTTAGGGGGCGATGAGACCCAGTACTTC
CASPLGGDETQYF
>NA|TRBV29-1|TRBJ2-7|NA
TGCAGCGTTGCAGGTGGGTTTGGCAGTCCACTCGAGCAGTACTTC
CSVAGGFGSPLEQYF
>TRBD1|TRBV9|TRBJ1-2|NA
TGTGCCAGCAGAGAGATACCACAGGGGAACTATGGCTACACCTTC
CASREIPQGNYGYTF
>NA|TRBV10-3|TRBJ1-6|many
TGTGCCATATCGACGGCGGGGTCAAACTGGAGCTCCTATAATTCACCCCTCCACTTT
CAISTAGSNWSSYNSPLHF
>NA|TRBV5-4|TRBJ2-1|many
TGTGCCAGCGCCGATGGGGTCGGGGATGAGCAGTTCTTC
CASADGVGDEQFF
>NA|TRBV3-1|TRBJ2-7|many
TGTGCCAGCAGCTTCCAAACGGGGGCCTTGGATGAGCAGTACTTC
CASSFQTGALDEQYF
>TRBD1|TRBV6-6|TRBJ2-3|many
TGTGCCAGCAGTTACTGGGACAGGGCCACAGATACGCAGTATTTT
CASSYWDRATDTQYF
>TRBD2|TRBV5-5|TRBJ2-1|many
TGTGCCAGCAGCTTAACTAGCGGGACATCCTACAATGAGCAGTTCTTC
CASSLTSGTSYNEQFF
>NA|TRBV6-2/TRBV6-3|TRBJ2-1|NA
TGTGCCAGCATGAGAACCAATGATCAGTTCTTC
CASMRTNDQFF
>NA|TRBV20-1|TRBJ1-5|NA
TGCAGTGCGTTACCGGCAGAGCCTACGAATCAGCCCCAGCATTTT
CSALPAEPTNQPQHF
>NA|TRBV6-6|TRBJ1-2|NA
TGTGCCAGCAGTTACTCTATGGGGTTCAGTGGCCACACCTTC
CASSYSMGFSGHTF
>NA|TRBV28|TRBJ2-7|NA
TGTGCCAGCAGTTCCCAGCAGCTGCCGTACGATCATTACTTC
CASSSQQLPYDHYF
>NA|TRBV7-3|TRBJ2-7|once
TGTGCCAGCAGCTCCCAGGTGGGGGCGAGGGAGCAGTACTTC
CASSSQVGAREQYF
>TRBD1|TRBV28|TRBJ2-7|many
TGTGCCAGCGGCCTGTACAGGGGGGAGGCCGAGCAGTACTTC
CASGLYRGEAEQYF
>NA|TRBV5-1|TRBJ2-3|once
TGCCCCAGCAGCTTGGCCGGGACTCCCATCACAGATACGCAGTATTTT
CPSSLAGTPITDTQYF
>NA|TRBV10-2|TRBJ2-3|NA
TGCGCCAGCAGTGTTGGCAGGGTAGGGGCAGATACGCAGTATTTT
CASSVGRVGADTQYF